Below are 2 T cell receptor beta chains sequenced from a single sample in a study of T cells expressing NK-cell markers (dated by TCRdb to about 2020). The method behind the library was 5' RACE. The run used an Illumina HiSeq 2000. Once TCRdb had reprocessed the reads, it stored one entry per CDR3 protein sequence and supplied no DNA. The sample table records roughly 180,000 distinct CDR3 sequences. The ten most abundant clones make up less than 20% of the sample. The source material was blood T cells: a sorted CD56 or NKG2C T cell subset, CD4+ or CD8+ T cells, or bulk PBMC T cells (not recorded which). The receptor source for this set is a woman between 18 and 70 years old in good health.

The V and J genes are TRBV3-1 and TRBJ2-7. CDR3 length: 14 residues. In germline, CDR1 is LGHDT, CDR2 YNNKEL (reference sequence). The CDR3 spells CASSPQATTYEQYF.

The chain links TRBV5-1 to TRBJ2-2; TCRdb picks TRBD1, but there is no DNA to check that call. Per the germline V gene, CDR1 is SGHRS and CDR2 is YFSETQ. The CDR3 totals 14 residues. This chain's CDR3 is CASSPRVDAGELFF.